Here is one T cell receptor beta chain with its context. What antigen it recognizes has not been identified. No qualities accompany the bases; no much larger clone lies one base away. Reading from cysteine to phenylalanine, the CDR3 counts 16 amino acids. Left in the record is the CDR3 DNA by itself, 48 bases read in frame from the first base. V and J lose 5 bases and 0 bases, and a span of 11 bases separates them. CDR1 and CDR2, looked up from the germline V gene (reference sequence), are LNHNV and YYDKDF. These data come from a study of T cells in Graves' hyperthyroidism and ophthalmopathy (dated by TCRdb to the late 2010s). About the study as a whole: TCR V-J signatures able to tell the groups apart were searched for in a discovery cohort of 90 to 100 patients, of whom over 40 had Graves' ophthalmopathy and 55 to 65 had stable Graves' hyperthyroidism. An independent validation cohort of around 19 hyperthyroidism patients and 15 or so patients who later progressed to ophthalmopathy tested prospective prediction of ophthalmopathy. The approximately 98 discovery patients were randomly divided into training and test sets at a 7:3 ratio. In addition, the study compared T-cell repertoires in thyroid tissue and in blood from five or six Graves' hyperthyroidism patients. Once sampling was done, hyperthyroidism patients were given methimazole at a starting dose of 30 mg daily, whereas ophthalmopathy patients were given high-dose intravenous methylprednisolone. The paper describes TCR Vbeta CDR3 sequencing of about 140 peripheral blood samples, made up of under 50 ophthalmopathy patients, around 78 hyperthyroidism patients and roughly 17 progressor patients.

The TCR beta CDR3 regions were amplified from the RNA transcripts. For the first round of RT-PCR on the TCR CDR3, the HTBI primer set was used together with the Qiagen OneStep RT-PCR kit. Libraries were constructed in a second round of multiplex PCR, after which size selection and purification were performed. Libraries were sequenced paired-end with 100 bp reads on an Illumina HiSeq2000. From the authors' description of their analysis: SOAPnuke was used to process the raw data, throwing out any read that contained adapters or uncalled bases, had a mean Phred below 15, or lacked an exact constant-primer or identifier match. High-quality paired reads were merged with COPE v1.2.5, and unique nucleotide sequences were defined as clonotypes. MiTCR v1.1 was used to align the clonotypes against IMGT TRBV, TRBD and TRBJ reference segments. The analysis included only V-J combinations with a frequency above 0.0001, which together covered about 99% of the repertoires. A TCS score was defined as the ratio between F50 (clonal expansion) and ExV (chaos), using BLOSUM62-based TCRdist between CDR3 peptides within each V-J. Welch's t-statistics and random forest reduced fewer than 600 V-J features to about 12, which were used in a naive Bayes classifier (R e1071). The Morisita-Horn index was used to measure how similar the thyroid and blood repertoires were. The public reads were run again by TCRdb, first through fastp at Q25 and then through MiXCR, and only productive beta chains were kept. Rows matching on CDR3 protein sequence are summarized as one entry with the most common DNA and genes. These V and J calls originate from TCRdb's pipeline instead of the authors' own analysis. The sample includes 540,000 or so distinct CDR3 sequences, with under 60% observed a single time. Roughly 19% of the sample is taken by the ten largest.

Study-wide conclusions, independent of this receptor: A model built on a 13 V-J signature distinguished ophthalmopathy from stable hyperthyroidism, reaching 85% to 90% sensitivity and approximately 81% specificity in cross-validation and 80%/75% in testing. In validation, progression to ophthalmopathy was predicted by the model with nearly 71% sensitivity and around 76% specificity, a median of approximately 6.5 months before onset. No statistical method was used to fix the sample size in advance, and group allocation was not hidden from the investigators. Most expanded thyroid clonotypes (frequency above 0.001) were also found in blood, which suggests that blood repertoires may mirror thyroid immune responses.

Exclusion was applied to patients with uncontrolled infections, other autoimmune diseases, pregnancy or lactation. Diagnoses were based on clinical symptoms, serum thyroxine and TRAb, thyroid ultrasound and orbital computed tomography. Total RNA was extracted using Trizol reagent, and RNA quality was assessed on an Agilent 2100 Bioanalyzer. Sequencing was carried out using peripheral blood or thyroid tissue (not recorded which). The chain employs TRBV15 and TRBJ2-6; no D gene is confidently identified. The receptor's source is an adult woman with Graves' disease, either hyperthyroidism or ophthalmopathy (not recorded which). The DNA is as follows: TGTGCCACCAGCTATCGTATTGTCTCTGGGGCCAACGTCCTGACTTTC. It codes for CATSYRIVSGANVLTF.